The 4 T cell receptor beta chains below were found in one sample sequenced in a study of blood T cell repertoires in COVID-19. Sequencing used immunoSEQ multiplex PCR; TCRdb keeps in-frame clones, though not all of them. This table has under 400,000 clones, 88% appearing once. Specimen: PBMCs or T cells enriched from blood (not recorded which). Receptor source: a woman between 25 and 40 years old who had been exposed to COVID-19.

The chain employs TRBV27 and TRBJ2-1; maybe TRBD1 (6 bases). Germline-derived CDR1 and CDR2 are MNHEY and SMNVEV (reference sequence). The CDR3 runs to 16 residues. The germline V and J ends were trimmed by 6 bases and 6 bases, with 21 bases remaining between them. CDR3 bases: TGTGCCAGCAGCCCCTCCCGGCAAACAGGGACCAATGAGCAGTTCTTC. It yields the protein CASSPSRQTGTNEQFF.

The CDR3 region has the DNA TGTGCCAGCACACTGCAGGACAGGGGTCGCACCGGGGAGCTGTTTTTT. Protein product: CASTLQDRGRTGELFF. This chain links TRBV5-6 with TRBJ2-2, with TRBD1 matching 9 bases. Germline values: CDR1 SGHDT, CDR2 YYEEEE. J gave up 4 bases and V 6 bases, and 10 bases lay outside the gene matches. The CDR3 has 16 amino acids.

As for this clone: The junction and the germline gene differ at one end; a read error may be behind it. J is TRBJ2-7 and V is TRBV30; the match to TRBD2 covers 10 bases. The germline V gene encodes CDR1 GTSNPN and CDR2 SVGIG (reference sequence). The CDR3 extends over 15 amino acids. The chain's CDR3 is CAWSGTSGSSYEQYF. The CDR3 DNA is TGTGCCTGGAGTGGGACTAGCGGTAGCTCCTACGAGCAATACTTC. Full variable domain (missing parts from reference TRBV30 and TRBJ2-7): SQTIHQWPATLVQPVGSPLSLECTVEGTSNPNLYWYRQAAGRGLQLLFYSVGIGQISSEVPQNLSASRPQDRQFILSSKKLLLSDSGFYLCAWSGTSGSSYEQYFGPGTRLTVT.

The chain links TRBV5-1 to TRBJ2-7; TRBD1 matches 8 bases. Losses at the gene ends were 4 bases for V and 1 base for J; bases not matched to a gene: 7. There are 15 residues in the CDR3. Per the germline V gene, CDR1 is SGHRS and CDR2 is YFSETQ. CDR3 protein: CASSQPQGGSYEQYF. In nucleotides, the CDR3 is TGCGCCAGCAGCCAACCACAGGGGGGATCCTACGAGCAGTACTTC.